This T cell receptor (beta chain) emerged from a study of T cell responses to AZD1222 COVID-19 vaccine. The study, taken as a whole, reports: Repertoires were obtained only post-peak T cell response. Spike-specific TCR breadth and depth grew following two AZD1222 doses. Donors skewed white British and female; clonal diversity was possibly underestimated.

Trimming cost V 7 bases and J 2 bases; bases outside gene matches: 5. CDR1 is SQVTM and CDR2 is ANQGSEA in the germline V gene. The CDR3 has 12 amino acids. The count of this clone is one. The antigen is not known. Using immunoSEQ multiplex PCR, the repertoire was profiled, and TCRdb retains in-frame clones only, with some absent. This sample yields around 120,000 clones, of which about 92% are seen a single time; 14% belongs to the top ten. The sequences come from peripheral blood, collected on day 0 of AZD1222 vaccination. This clonotype originated in an adult in good health. The chain is built from TRBV29-1 and TRBJ2-7, with 7 bases lining up with TRBD1. The CDR3 region has the DNA TGCAGCGCCGGGACAGATCCCTACGAGCAGTACTTC. As protein: CSAGTDPYEQYF.